The 28 T cell receptor beta chains given below trace back to one sample, sequenced in a study of Tregs in tolerant kidney transplant recipients. This table comes from immunoSEQ multiplex PCR, and its TCRdb copy is limited to in-frame clones, with some not included. Of under 14,000 clones listed, 90% to 95% are singletons. The antigens of these receptors remain unknown. Sequencing was performed on Tregs from blood cultured with allogeneic cells, taken before the transplant. These receptors all come from a human patient who received a combined kidney and bone marrow transplant.

This rearrangement joins TRBV25-1 to TRBJ2-3; 8 bases are shared with TRBD1. The V gene end was trimmed by 8 bases and the J gene end by 2 bases; junction bases not matched to a gene: 9. CDR3 length equals 15 residues. CDR1 and CDR2 (germline): MGHDK, SYGVNS. This chain's CDR3 is CASGPGTGYTDTQYF. In nucleotides, the CDR3 is TGTGCCAGCGGCCCTGGGACAGGCTACACAGATACGCAGTATTTT.

This clone was seen a handful of times. V usage is TRBV2 and J usage is TRBJ2-3; perhaps TRBD1 as D (5 bases). Trimming pared 6 bases from V and 0 bases from J, leaving 13 bases between. CDR1 and CDR2 from the germline V gene are SNHLY and FYNNEI. The CDR3 has 15 amino acids. The CDR3, as DNA: TGTGCCAGCAGGAAGGGGCAGGGAAGCACAGATACGCAGTATTTT. This gives the protein CASRKGQGSTDTQYF.

The CDR3 loop is CASTTNRGTRAFF. Here the CDR3 DNA reads TGCGCCAGTACCACCAACAGGGGGACTCGAGCTTTCTTT. V is TRBV5-1 and J is TRBJ1-1, with 8 bases matching TRBD1. Per the germline V gene, CDR1 is SGHRS and CDR2 is YFSETQ. V shed 8 bases, J shed 10 bases, and the junction held 13 bases outside the gene matches. The CDR3 runs 13 residues.

The chain is built from TRBV5-1 and TRBJ2-1; TRBD2 agrees at 7 bases. V was pared by 4 bases and J by 4 bases, with 8 bases of the junction left unmatched. This CDR3 region has 15 residues. Germline-derived CDR1 and CDR2 are SGHRS and YFSETQ. The CDR3 loop reads CASSRGEGRYNEQFF. The DNA for the CDR3 is TGCGCCAGCAGCCGTGGGGAGGGTCGATACAATGAGCAGTTCTTC.

The J gene is TRBJ1-1, the V gene TRBV7-3; 11 bases are a match to TRBD1. V was pared by 1 base and J by 5 bases, with 6 bases of the junction left unmatched. This CDR3 has 16 amino acids. The germline gives CDR1 SGHTA, CDR2 FQGTGA. Here the CDR3 reads CASSLSSGQGGTEAFF. CDR3 sequence (DNA): TGTGCCAGCAGCTTAAGTTCGGGACAGGGGGGTACTGAAGCTTTCTTT.

The V gene is TRBV6-1, the J gene TRBJ1-1; the D is unclear. The CDR3 loop spans 16 amino acids. Deletions cut 0 bases from V and 0 bases from J, with 11 bases between. The germline gives CDR1 MNHNS, CDR2 SASEGT. CDR3 coding DNA: TGTGCCAGCAGTGAAGCGCTTCAGGTACTGAACACTGAAGCTTTCTTT. Translation: CASSEALQVLNTEAFF.

The rearrangement links TRBV28 to TRBJ2-2, with TRBD1 matching 7 bases. The CDR3 is 17 amino acids. CDR1 MDHEN and CDR2 SYDVKM come from the germline V gene. Trimming removed 3 bases from V and 3 bases from J; junction bases left unmatched: 10. DNA of the CDR3: TGTGCCAGCAGTTTGACGGGAACAGGGGTGCACACCGGGGAGCTGTTTTTT. Protein: CASSLTGTGVHTGELFF.

This clone was recorded only once. This CDR3 is CASSQGTSGRAGDTQYF. The DNA for the CDR3 is TGTGCCAGCAGCCAAGGGACTAGCGGGAGGGCCGGGGATACGCAGTATTTT. The chain has TRBV7-6 and TRBJ2-3; 16 positions agree with TRBD2. Germline CDR1 is SGHVS and CDR2 is FNYEAQ. CDR3 length equals 17 residues. V trimming: 5 bases; J trimming: 6 bases; junction bases outside the gene matches: 8.

The chain employs TRBV5-1 and TRBJ1-1; 7 bases match TRBD1. Germline V gene sequence: CDR1 SGHRS, CDR2 YFSETQ. J gave up 2 bases and V 1 base, and 2 bases lay outside the gene matches. CDR3 size: 14 residues. The CDR3 DNA sequence: TGCGCCAGCAGCTTGCACAGGGGTAACACTGAAGCTTTCTTT. It yields the protein CASSLHRGNTEAFF.

V gene TRBV11-2 combines with J gene TRBJ2-7, with D possibly TRBD1 on 5 matching bases. Trimming removed 2 bases from V and 4 bases from J, with 21 bases in between. Looked up from germline, CDR1 is SGHAT and CDR2 is FQNNGV. The CDR3 length is 17 residues. CDR3 protein: CASSLTFPAGPLYEQYF. In DNA form, the CDR3 reads TGTGCCAGCAGCTTAACGTTTCCCGCAGGGCCCTTATACGAGCAGTACTTC. The whole variable domain, remainder taken from reference TRBV11-2 and TRBJ2-7, is EAGVAQSPRYKIIEKRQSVAFWCNPISGHATLYWYQQILGQGPKLLIQFQNNGVVDDSQLPKDRFSAERLKGVDSTLKIQPAKLEDSAVYLCASSLTFPAGPLYEQYFGPGTRLTVT.

The J gene is TRBJ2-4, the V gene TRBV21-1; the table gives TRBD2 as D, unverified against the DNA. TRBV21-1 constitutes a pseudogene. This CDR3 is built from 16 residues. CDR3 sequence reads: CASSKKGWPGESIQYF. CDR3 bases: TGTGCCAGCAGCAAAAAGGGCTGGCCCGGGGAGAGCATTCAGTACTTC.

The V gene is TRBV5-1, the J gene TRBJ1-2; D remains unclear. V lost 0 bases and J lost 0, with 6 bases in between. Germline CDR1 and CDR2: SGHRS and YFSETQ. The CDR3 is made up of 14 amino acids. CDR3 protein: CASSLVGSNYGYTF. CDR3 DNA sequence: TGCGCCAGCAGCTTGGTGGGATCTAACTATGGCTACACCTTC.

This chain connects TRBV29-1 to TRBJ2-3; 7 bases fit TRBD1. This CDR3 has 15 amino acids. The V gene end was trimmed by 6 bases and the J gene end by 2 bases; junction bases not matched to a gene: 11. The germline V gene has CDR1 SQVTM and CDR2 ANQGSEA. The CDR3 DNA follows: TGCAGCGTGCCGGAGAGGGACAGATCCACAGATACGCAGTATTTT. As protein: CSVPERDRSTDTQYF.

The chain has TRBV9 and TRBJ1-1, with a tentative D call TRBD1 (5 bases). The V end was cut by 0 bases, the J end by 3 bases, with 15 bases between. CDR1 SGDLS and CDR2 YYNGEE come from the germline V gene. This CDR3 has 16 amino acids. The CDR3 nucleotides read TGTGCCAGCAGCGTAGGTGTAGGGGCGGGGGACACTGAAGCTTTCTTT. Its translation is CASSVGVGAGDTEAFF.

V usage is TRBV5-1 and J usage is TRBJ1-6; D might be TRBD1 (6 bases). From germline, CDR1 is SGHRS and CDR2 YFSETQ. V was cut by 3 bases and J by 10 bases, with 11 bases left in between. The CDR3 extends over 13 amino acids. The CDR3 sequence is CASSSTQGSPLHF. For the CDR3, the DNA is TGCGCCAGCAGCTCGACACAGGGCTCACCCCTCCACTTT.

The CDR3 DNA follows: TGTGCCAGCAGCGTAGCCGCCACACGGGGAGTAGGAAACACCATATATTTT. Amino acids: CASSVAATRGVGNTIYF. The chain recombines TRBV9 with TRBJ1-3, with D unresolved. Germline-derived CDR1 and CDR2 are SGDLS and YYNGEE. The CDR3 loop spans 17 amino acids. V lost 0 bases to trimming and J lost 4 bases, with 17 bases between them.

This clone was seen just once. The genes are TRBV5-6 and TRBJ2-5, with 8 bases matching TRBD2. This CDR3 is built from 16 residues. Germline-derived CDR1 and CDR2 are SGHDT and YYEEEE. V dropped 2 bases and J dropped 4; count of bases not matched to a gene: 10. The CDR3 DNA reads TGTGCCAGCAGCTTTAATATGGGCGGGAGGAGAGAGACCCAGTACTTC. Protein product: CASSFNMGGRRETQYF.

This clone was found once. The V call is TRBV2, the J call TRBJ1-4; D unclear. The germline gives CDR1 SNHLY, CDR2 FYNNEI. The V end was cut by 5 bases, the J end by 11 bases, with 15 bases between. This CDR3 has 13 amino acids. The DNA of the CDR3 is TGTGCCAGCAGTCCTAACAGCATAGCCAAACTGTTTTTT. Translated, it gives CASSPNSIAKLFF.

This clone has only one observation. V and J are TRBV7-8 and TRBJ1-5; D unresolved. Trimming removed 1 base at V and 3 bases at J, with 10 bases between. The CDR3 runs to 15 residues. Germline CDR1 SGHVS, CDR2 FQNEAQ. The CDR3 reads CASSLELGNNQPQHF. CDR3 nucleotide sequence: TGTGCCAGCAGCTTAGAGTTGGGCAACAATCAGCCCCAGCATTTT.

The V gene is TRBV5-1, the J gene TRBJ2-5; a possible D gene is TRBD1 (6 bases). V lost 4 bases to trimming and J lost 8 bases, with 18 bases between them. Germline V lookup: CDR1 SGHRS, CDR2 YFSETQ. The CDR3 runs to 14 residues. In nucleotides, the CDR3 is TGCGCCAGCAGCGCCGGGACACTCCAGTTAACCCAGTACTTC. Translating gives CASSAGTLQLTQYF.

The chain has TRBV2 and TRBJ1-5; D remains ambiguous. The CDR3 length is 14 residues. The germline V and J ends were trimmed by 6 bases and 0 bases, with 9 bases remaining between them. Germline V lookup: CDR1 SNHLY, CDR2 FYNNEI. The chain's CDR3 is CASSQDGSNQPQHF. For the CDR3, the DNA is TGTGCCAGCAGCCAGGACGGTAGCAATCAGCCCCAGCATTTT.

CDR3 nucleotide sequence: TGTGCCAGCAGCTTATCAGGGAACACTGAAGCTTTCTTT. Its translation: CASSLSGNTEAFF. This chain joins TRBV7-2 and TRBJ1-1; no clear D. Germline V gene lookup returns CDR1 SGHTA and CDR2 FQGNSA. The CDR3 is 13 amino acids. Trimming cost V 2 bases and J 1 base, with 5 bases left between them.

The CDR3: CASSSDRLGINYGYTF. DNA for the CDR3: TGTGCCAGCAGTTCTGACAGACTGGGGATCAACTATGGCTACACCTTC. This rearrangement joins TRBV7-2 to TRBJ1-2; maybe TRBD1 (5 bases). The V end lost 6 bases, the J end lost 2 bases, and 19 bases lay between the germline ends. The V gene's germline CDR1 is SGHTA and CDR2 FQGNSA. This CDR3 region has 16 residues.

This clone has just a few counts. This rearrangement joins TRBV27 to TRBJ2-7, with 11 bases fitting TRBD2. The V gene end was trimmed by 3 bases and the J gene end by 3 bases; junction bases not matched to a gene: 7. The germline V gene encodes CDR1 MNHEY and CDR2 SMNVEV (reference sequence). There are 16 residues in the CDR3. CDR3 in amino acids: CASSFLSTSGNYEQYF. CDR3 in DNA: TGTGCCAGCAGTTTTCTATCGACTAGCGGGAACTACGAGCAGTACTTC.

The chain combines TRBV27 with TRBJ2-4; 7 nucleotides agree with TRBD1. The CDR3 is 16 amino acids. CDR1 and CDR2 from the germline V gene are MNHEY and SMNVEV (reference sequence). Trimming at V came to 5 bases and at J to 1 base, leaving 8 bases not matched to a gene. CDR3 nucleotides: TGTGCCAGCAGTCCACGTGGCAGGGGGGCCAAAAACATTCAGTACTTC. Encoded protein: CASSPRGRGAKNIQYF.

The chain has TRBV18 and TRBJ1-3; weak D call: TRBD1 (6 bases). V lost 5 bases and J lost 3, with 20 bases in between. Per germline, CDR1 KGHSH and CDR2 LQKENI. The CDR3 is made up of 17 amino acids. The CDR3 reads CASSSTPRQGNGNTIYF. CDR3 coding DNA: TGTGCCAGCTCATCAACACCGCGCCAGGGGAATGGAAACACCATATATTTT.

For this clone: One end of the junction varies from germline; a read error may be responsible. The rearrangement uses TRBV7-2 and TRBJ1-1; tentatively, D is TRBD1 (5 bases). In germline, CDR1 is SGHTA, CDR2 FQGNSA. This CDR3 is built from 13 residues. CDR3 bases: TGTGCCAGCAGCTTACTGCGGGAGGGTCGGGGGTGGTTT. Translating it yields CASSLLREGRGWF.

This chain links TRBV4-2 with TRBJ2-1; the match to TRBD2 covers 11 bases. V lost 6 bases and J lost 2; bases outside the gene matches: 3. The CDR3 runs to 15 residues. Germline V gene sequence: CDR1 LGHNA, CDR2 YNFKEQ. In DNA, the CDR3 is TGTGCCAGCAGACAACTAGCGGGAGCCTACAATGAGCAGTTCTTC. This sequence encodes CASRQLAGAYNEQFF.